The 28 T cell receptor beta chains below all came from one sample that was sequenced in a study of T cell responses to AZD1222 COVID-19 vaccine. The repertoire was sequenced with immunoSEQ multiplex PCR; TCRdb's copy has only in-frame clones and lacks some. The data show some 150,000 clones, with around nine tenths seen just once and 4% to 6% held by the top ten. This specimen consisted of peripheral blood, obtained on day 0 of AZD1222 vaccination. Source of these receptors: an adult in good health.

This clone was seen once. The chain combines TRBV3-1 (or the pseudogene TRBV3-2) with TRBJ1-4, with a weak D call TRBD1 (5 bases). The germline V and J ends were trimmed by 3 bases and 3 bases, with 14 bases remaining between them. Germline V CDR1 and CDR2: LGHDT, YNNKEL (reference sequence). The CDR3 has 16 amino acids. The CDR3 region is CASSQGPPGANEKLFF. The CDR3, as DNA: TGTGCCAGCAGCCAGGGGCCCCCTGGGGCTAATGAAAAACTGTTTTTT.

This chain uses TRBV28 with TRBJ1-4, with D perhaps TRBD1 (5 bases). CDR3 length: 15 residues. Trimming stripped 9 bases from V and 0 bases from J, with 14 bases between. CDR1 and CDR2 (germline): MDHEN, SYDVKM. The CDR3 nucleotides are TGTGCCAGTCAAAACCTACAGGCAACTAATGAAAAACTGTTTTTT. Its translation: CASQNLQATNEKLFF.

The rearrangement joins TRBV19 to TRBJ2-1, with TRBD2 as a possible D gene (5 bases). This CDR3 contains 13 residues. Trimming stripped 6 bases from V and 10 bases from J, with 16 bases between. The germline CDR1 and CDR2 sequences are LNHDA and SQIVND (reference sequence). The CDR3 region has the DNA TGTGCCAGTAGAGTGTCCGGTTCGGGGGAGCAGTTCTTC. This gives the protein CASRVSGSGEQFF.

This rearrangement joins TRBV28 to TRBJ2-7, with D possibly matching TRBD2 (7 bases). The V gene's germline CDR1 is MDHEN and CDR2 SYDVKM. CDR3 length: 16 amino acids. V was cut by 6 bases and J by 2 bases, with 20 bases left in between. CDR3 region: CASRVMGGGKAYEQYF. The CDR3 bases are TGTGCCAGCAGGGTCATGGGAGGGGGGAAAGCCTACGAGCAGTACTTC.

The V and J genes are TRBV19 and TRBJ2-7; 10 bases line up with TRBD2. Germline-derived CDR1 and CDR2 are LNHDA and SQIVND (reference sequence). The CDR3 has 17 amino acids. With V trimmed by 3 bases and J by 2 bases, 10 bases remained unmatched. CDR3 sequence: CASSIQFGLAGAYEQYF. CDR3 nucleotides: TGTGCCAGTAGTATCCAATTTGGGCTAGCGGGAGCCTACGAGCAGTACTTC.

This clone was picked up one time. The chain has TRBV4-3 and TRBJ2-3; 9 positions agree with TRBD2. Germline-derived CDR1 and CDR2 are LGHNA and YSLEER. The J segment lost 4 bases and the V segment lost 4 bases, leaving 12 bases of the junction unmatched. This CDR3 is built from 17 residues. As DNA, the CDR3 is TGCGCCAGCAGCCCACTACCGTATAGCGGGAGCTCAGATACGCAGTATTTT. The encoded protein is CASSPLPYSGSSDTQYF.

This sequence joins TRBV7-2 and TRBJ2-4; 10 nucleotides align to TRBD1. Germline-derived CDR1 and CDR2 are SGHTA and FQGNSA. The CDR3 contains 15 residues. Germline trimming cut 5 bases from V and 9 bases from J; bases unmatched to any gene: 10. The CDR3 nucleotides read TGTGCCAGCAGCCCCCTCGCGGGACAGGGGACCATTCAGTACTTC. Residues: CASSPLAGQGTIQYF.

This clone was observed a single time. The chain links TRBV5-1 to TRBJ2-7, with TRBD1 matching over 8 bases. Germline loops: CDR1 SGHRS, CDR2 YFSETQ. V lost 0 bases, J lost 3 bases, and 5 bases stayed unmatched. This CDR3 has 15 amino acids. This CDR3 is CASSLGPGGVYEQYF. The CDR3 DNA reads TGCGCCAGCAGCTTGGGACCAGGGGGCGTCTACGAGCAGTACTTC.

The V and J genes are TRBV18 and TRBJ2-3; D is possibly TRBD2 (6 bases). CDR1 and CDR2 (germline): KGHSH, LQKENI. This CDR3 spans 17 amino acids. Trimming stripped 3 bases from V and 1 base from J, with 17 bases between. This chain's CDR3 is CASSPGGPRRGTDTQYF. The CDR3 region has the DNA TGTGCCAGCTCACCGGGAGGACCAAGACGGGGCACAGATACGCAGTATTTT. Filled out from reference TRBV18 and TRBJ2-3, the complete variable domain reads NAGVMQNPRHLVRRRGQEARLRCSPMKGHSHVYWYRQLPEEGLKFMVYLQKENIIDESGMPKERFSAEFPKEGPSILRIQQVVRGDSAAYFCASSPGGPRRGTDTQYFGPGTRLTVL.

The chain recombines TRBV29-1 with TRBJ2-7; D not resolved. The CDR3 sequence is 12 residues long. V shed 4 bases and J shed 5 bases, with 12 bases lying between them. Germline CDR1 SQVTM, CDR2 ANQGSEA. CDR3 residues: CSVVNIWDEQYF. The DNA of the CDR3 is TGCAGCGTTGTGAATATATGGGACGAGCAGTACTTC.

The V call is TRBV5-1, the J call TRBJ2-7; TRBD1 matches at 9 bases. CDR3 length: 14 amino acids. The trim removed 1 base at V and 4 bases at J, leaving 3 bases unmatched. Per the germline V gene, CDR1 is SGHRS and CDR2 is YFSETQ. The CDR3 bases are TGCGCCAGCAGCTTGACAGGGGGCGGGTACGAGCAGTACTTC. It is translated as CASSLTGGGYEQYF. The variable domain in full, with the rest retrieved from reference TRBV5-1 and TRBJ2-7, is KAGVTQTPRYLIKTRGQQVTLSCSPISGHRSVSWYQQTPGQGLQFLFEYFSETQRNKGNFPGRFSGRQFSNSRSEMNVSTLELGDSALYLCASSLTGGGYEQYFGPGTRLTVT.

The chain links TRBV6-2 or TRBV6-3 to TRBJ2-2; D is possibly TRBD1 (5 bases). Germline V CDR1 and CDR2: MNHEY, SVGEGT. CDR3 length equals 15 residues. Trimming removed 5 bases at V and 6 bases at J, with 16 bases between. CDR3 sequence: CASSPQSRAPGELFF. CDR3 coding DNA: TGTGCCAGCAGTCCGCAGAGCAGGGCCCCCGGGGAGCTGTTTTTT.

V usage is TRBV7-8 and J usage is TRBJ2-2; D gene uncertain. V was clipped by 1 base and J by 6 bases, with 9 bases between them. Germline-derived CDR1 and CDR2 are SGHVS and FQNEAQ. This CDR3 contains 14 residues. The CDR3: CASSLGTWAGELFF. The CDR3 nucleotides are TGTGCCAGCAGCTTAGGGACGTGGGCCGGGGAGCTGTTTTTT.

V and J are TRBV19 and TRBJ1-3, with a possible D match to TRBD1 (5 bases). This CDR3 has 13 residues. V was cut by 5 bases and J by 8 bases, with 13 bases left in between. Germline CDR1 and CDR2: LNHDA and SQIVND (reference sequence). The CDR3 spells CASSVGTGDTIYF. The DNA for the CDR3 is TGTGCCAGTAGTGTGGGGACCGGGGACACCATATATTTT.

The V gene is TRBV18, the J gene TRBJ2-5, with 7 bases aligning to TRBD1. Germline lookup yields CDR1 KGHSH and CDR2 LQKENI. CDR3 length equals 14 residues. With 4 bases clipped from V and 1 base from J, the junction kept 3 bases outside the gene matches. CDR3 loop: CASSLNRGQETQYF. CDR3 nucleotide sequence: TGTGCCAGCTCACTCAACAGGGGCCAAGAGACCCAGTACTTC.

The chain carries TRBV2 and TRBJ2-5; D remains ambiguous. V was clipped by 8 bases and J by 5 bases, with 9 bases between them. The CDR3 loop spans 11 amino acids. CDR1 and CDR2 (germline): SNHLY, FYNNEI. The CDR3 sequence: CASRYGETQYF. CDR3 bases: TGTGCCAGCCGCTATGGGGAGACCCAGTACTTC. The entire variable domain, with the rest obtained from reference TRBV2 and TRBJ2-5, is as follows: EPEVTQTPSHQVTQMGQEVILRCVPISNHLYFYWYRQILGQKVEFLVSFYNNEISEKSEIFDDQFSVERPDGSNFTLKIRSTKLEDSAMYFCASRYGETQYFGPGTRLLVL.

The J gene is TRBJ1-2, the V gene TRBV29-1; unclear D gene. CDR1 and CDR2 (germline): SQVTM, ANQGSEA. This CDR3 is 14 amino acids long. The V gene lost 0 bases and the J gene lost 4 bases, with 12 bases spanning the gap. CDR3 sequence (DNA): TGCAGCGTTGAAGATCGGCCGGGAACCTATGGCTACACCTTC. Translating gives CSVEDRPGTYGYTF.

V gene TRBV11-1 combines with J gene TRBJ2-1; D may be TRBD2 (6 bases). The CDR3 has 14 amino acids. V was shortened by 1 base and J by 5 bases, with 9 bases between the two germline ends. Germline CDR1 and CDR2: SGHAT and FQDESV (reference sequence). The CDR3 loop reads CASSLERTNNEQFF. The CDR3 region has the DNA TGTGCCAGCAGCTTAGAAAGGACTAACAATGAGCAGTTCTTC. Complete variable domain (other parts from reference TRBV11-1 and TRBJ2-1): EAEVAQSPRYKITEKSQAVAFWCDPISGHATLYWYRQILGQGPELLVQFQDESVVDDSQLPKDRFSAERLKGVDSTLKIQPAELGDSAMYLCASSLERTNNEQFFGPGTRLTVL.

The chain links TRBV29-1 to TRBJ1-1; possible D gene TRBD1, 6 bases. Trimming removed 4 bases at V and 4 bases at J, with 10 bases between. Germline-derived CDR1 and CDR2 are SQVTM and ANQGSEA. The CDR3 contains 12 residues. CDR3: CSVGKGGTEAFF. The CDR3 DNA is TGCAGCGTTGGGAAGGGGGGCACTGAAGCTTTCTTT.

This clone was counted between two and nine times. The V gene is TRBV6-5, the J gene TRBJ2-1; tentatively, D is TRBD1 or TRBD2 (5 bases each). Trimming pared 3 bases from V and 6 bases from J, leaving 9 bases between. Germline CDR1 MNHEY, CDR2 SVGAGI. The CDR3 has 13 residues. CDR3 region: CASSYRGPNEQFF. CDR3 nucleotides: TGTGCCAGCAGTTATAGGGGACCCAATGAGCAGTTCTTC.

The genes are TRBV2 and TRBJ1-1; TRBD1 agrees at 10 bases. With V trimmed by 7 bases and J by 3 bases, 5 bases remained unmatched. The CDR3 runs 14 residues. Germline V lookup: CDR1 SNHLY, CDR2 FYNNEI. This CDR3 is CASNGQGGDTEAFF. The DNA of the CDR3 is TGTGCCAGCAACGGACAGGGGGGGGACACTGAAGCTTTCTTT.

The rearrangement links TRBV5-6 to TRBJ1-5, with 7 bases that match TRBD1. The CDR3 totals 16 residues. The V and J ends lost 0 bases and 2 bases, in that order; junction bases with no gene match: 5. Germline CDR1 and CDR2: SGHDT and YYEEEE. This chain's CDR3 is CASSLETGKGNQPQHF. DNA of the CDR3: TGTGCCAGCAGCTTGGAGACAGGGAAGGGCAATCAGCCCCAGCATTTT.

The CDR3 spells CASSLGRGYQETQYF. Here the CDR3 DNA reads TGTGCCAGCAGCTTAGGACGGGGATACCAAGAGACCCAGTACTTC. The gene calls are TRBV7-2 and TRBJ2-5, with TRBD2 as a possible D gene (5 bases). There are 15 residues in the CDR3. CDR1 is SGHTA, CDR2 FQGNSA, per germline. V was clipped by 1 base and J by 0 bases, with 9 bases between them. The whole variable domain, remainder taken from reference TRBV7-2 and TRBJ2-5, is GAGVSQSPSNKVTEKGKDVELRCDPISGHTALYWYRQSLGQGLEFLIYFQGNSAPDKSGLPSDRFSAERTGGSVSTLTIQRTQQEDSAVYLCASSLGRGYQETQYFGPGTRLLVL.

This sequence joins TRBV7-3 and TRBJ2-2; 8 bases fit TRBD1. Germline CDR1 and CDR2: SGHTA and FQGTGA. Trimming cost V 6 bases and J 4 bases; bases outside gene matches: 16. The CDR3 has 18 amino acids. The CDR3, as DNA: TGTGCCAGCAGTTCCCTTTCTCCGGGACAGGACCCCACCGGGGAGCTGTTTTTT. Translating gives CASSSLSPGQDPTGELFF.

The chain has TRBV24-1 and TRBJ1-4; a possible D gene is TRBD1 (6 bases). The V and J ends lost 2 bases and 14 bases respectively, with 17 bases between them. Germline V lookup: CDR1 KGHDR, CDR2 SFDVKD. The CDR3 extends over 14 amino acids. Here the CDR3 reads CATSDSRQGWRLFF. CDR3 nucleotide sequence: TGTGCCACCAGTGATTCTAGGCAGGGGTGGAGGCTGTTTTTT.

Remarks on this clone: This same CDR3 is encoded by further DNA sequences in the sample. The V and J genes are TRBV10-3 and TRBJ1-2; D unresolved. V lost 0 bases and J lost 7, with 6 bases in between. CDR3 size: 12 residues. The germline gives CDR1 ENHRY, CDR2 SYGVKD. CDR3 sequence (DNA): TGTGCCATCAGTGAGTCTGAGGGTGGCTACACCTTC. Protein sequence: CAISESEGGYTF.

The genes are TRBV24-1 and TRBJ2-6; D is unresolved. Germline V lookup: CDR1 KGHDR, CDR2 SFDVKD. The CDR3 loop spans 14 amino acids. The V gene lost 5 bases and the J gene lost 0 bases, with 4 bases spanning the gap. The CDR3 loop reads CATSGHSGANVLTF. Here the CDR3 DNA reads TGTGCCACCAGTGGCCACTCTGGGGCCAACGTCCTGACTTTC.

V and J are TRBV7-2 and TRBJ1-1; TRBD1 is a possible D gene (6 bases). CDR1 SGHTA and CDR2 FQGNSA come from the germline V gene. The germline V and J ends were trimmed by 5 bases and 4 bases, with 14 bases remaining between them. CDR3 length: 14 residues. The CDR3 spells CASSIQGSGTEAFF. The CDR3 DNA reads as TGTGCCAGCAGCATTCAGGGGAGCGGCACTGAAGCTTTCTTT.